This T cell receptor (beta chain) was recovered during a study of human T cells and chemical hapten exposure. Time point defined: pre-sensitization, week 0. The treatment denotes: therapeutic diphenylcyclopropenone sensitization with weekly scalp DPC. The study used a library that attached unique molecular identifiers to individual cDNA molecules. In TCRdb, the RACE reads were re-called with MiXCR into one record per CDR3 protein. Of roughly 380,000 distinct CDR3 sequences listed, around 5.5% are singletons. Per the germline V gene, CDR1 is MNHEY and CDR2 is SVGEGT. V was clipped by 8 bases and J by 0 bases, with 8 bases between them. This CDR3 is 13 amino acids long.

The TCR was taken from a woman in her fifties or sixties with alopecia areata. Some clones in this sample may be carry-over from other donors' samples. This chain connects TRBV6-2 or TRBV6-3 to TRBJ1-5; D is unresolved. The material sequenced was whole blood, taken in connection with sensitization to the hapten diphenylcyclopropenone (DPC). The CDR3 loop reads CASGESSNQPQHF. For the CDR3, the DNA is TGTGCCAGCGGAGAGTCTAGCAATCAGCCCCAGCATTTT.